This TCR beta chain was profiled in a study of blood T cell repertoires in COVID-19. At the level of the study: PBMCs, B-cell-depleted T cells, or T cells provided the cDNA or gDNA that made up the material.

The CDR3 extends over 15 amino acids. Germline V CDR1 and CDR2: LNHNV, YYDKDF (reference sequence). Trimming removed 1 base at V and 2 bases at J, with 12 bases between. The table came from immunoSEQ multiplex PCR; TCRdb's copy has only in-frame clones and leaves some out. The repertoire has more than 200,000 clones, roughly 90% of them found once; the top ten carry 4%. The cohort comprised adults aged 18 to 89 years residing in about two dozen US areas. Clinical histories supplied by participants themselves formed the basis of cohort assignment. This TCR was sampled from a woman in her 30s with acute COVID-19. The rearrangement uses TRBV15 and TRBJ2-7, with D perhaps TRBD2 (5 bases). Specimen: PBMCs or T cells enriched from blood (not recorded which). The CDR3 spells CATSRGGFPPYEQYF. The CDR3 DNA is TGTGCCACCAGCAGAGGAGGGTTTCCCCCCTACGAGCAGTACTTC.